This TCR beta chain is drawn from a study of T cell repertoires in cytomegalovirus infection. On the study more broadly: Peptides in the study included HLA-C-restricted and HLA-B-restricted CMV epitopes.

TCRdb used MiXCR to reprocess the reads, holding one entry per CDR3 protein. The sample lists roughly 700,000 distinct CDR3 sequences, around 35% seen once, with about 18% in the top ten. Trimming cost V 5 bases and J 0 bases, with 11 bases left between them. Germline lookup yields CDR1 SGHVS and CDR2 FQNEAQ. CDR3 size: 15 residues. This clonotype has ten or more counts. Its specificity is not known. Sequencing used cultured PBMCs, obtained from culture after CMV antigen stimulation. This chain joins TRBV7-8 and TRBJ1-5; unclear D gene. The receptor was isolated from a human donor in good health (CMV status not recorded). Some clones in this sample may be carry-over from other donors' samples. The DNA for the CDR3 is TGTGCCAGCAGCCGCGACGGATATAGCAATCAGCCCCAGCATTTT. It codes for CASSRDGYSNQPQHF.